Shown below are 18 T cell receptor beta chains from a single sample sequenced in a study of blood T cell repertoires in COVID-19. TCRdb's table, derived via immunoSEQ multiplex PCR, lists solely in-frame clones and lacks some. The sample shows about 220,000 clones, roughly four fifths of them seen only once. Sample: peripheral blood. The receptors come from a woman in her seventies with COVID-19, enrolled during active disease.

The chain uses TRBV5-1 and TRBJ2-1; 10 bases align to TRBD1. After removal of 0 bases from V and 7 bases from J, the junction contained 4 bases not matched to a gene. CDR1 is SGHRS, CDR2 YFSETQ, per germline. The CDR3 has 15 residues. In DNA form, the CDR3 reads TGCGCCAGCAGCTTGGAGGGACAGGGGAGGAATGAGCAGTTCTTC. As protein: CASSLEGQGRNEQFF.

This clone has only a few counts. The chain links TRBV6-1 to TRBJ1-5; weak D call: TRBD1 (5 bases). This CDR3 has 14 amino acids. The germline V gene encodes CDR1 MNHNS and CDR2 SASEGT. V lost 2 bases, J lost 7 bases, and 12 bases lay in between. CDR3 amino acids: CASSEPGLGQPQHF. The CDR3, as DNA: TGTGCCAGCAGTGAACCAGGGTTGGGGCAGCCCCAGCATTTT.

A single count supports this clone. The J gene is TRBJ1-2, the V gene TRBV7-9; D is uncertain. The V and J ends lost 3 bases and 4 bases respectively, with 9 bases between them. The CDR3 is made up of 13 amino acids. CDR1 SEHNR and CDR2 FQNEAQ come from the germline V gene (reference sequence). CDR3 residues: CASSLGSGYGYTF. For the CDR3, the DNA is TGTGCCAGCAGCTTGGGGAGTGGCTATGGCTACACCTTC.

This rearrangement joins TRBV27 to TRBJ1-1, with 11 bases matching TRBD1. CDR1 and CDR2 from the germline V gene are MNHEY and SMNVEV (reference sequence). This CDR3 has 15 amino acids. V gave up 7 bases and J gave up 0 bases; unmatched junction bases: 4. The CDR3 sequence is CASKRDRGLNTEAFF. In DNA, the CDR3 is TGTGCCAGCAAACGGGACAGGGGGTTGAACACTGAAGCTTTCTTT.

V gene TRBV9 combines with J gene TRBJ1-5; the D gene is possibly TRBD1 (5 bases). The CDR3 is made up of 16 amino acids. Deletions cut 0 bases from V and 3 bases from J, with 13 bases between. The V gene's germline CDR1 is SGDLS and CDR2 YYNGEE. The CDR3 coding sequence is TGTGCCAGCAGCGTAGTTTGGGGGGAACCCAATCAGCCCCAGCATTTT. Amino acids: CASSVVWGEPNQPQHF. Full variable domain (outside the CDR3, taken from reference TRBV9 and TRBJ1-5): DSGVTQTPKHLITATGQRVTLRCSPRSGDLSVYWYQQSLDQGLQFLIQYYNGEERAKGNILERFSAQQFPDLHSELNLSSLELGDSALYFCASSVVWGEPNQPQHFGDGTRLSIL.

The count of this clone is one. This chain links TRBV19 with TRBJ1-2; D is ambiguous. Trimming removed 1 base at V and 6 bases at J, with 18 bases between. This CDR3 is 16 amino acids long. CDR1 and CDR2 (germline): LNHDA, SQIVND (reference sequence). As DNA, the CDR3 is TGTGCCAGTAGTATAGTCTCGGCGGGCCTAACTAATGGCTACACCTTC. It yields the protein CASSIVSAGLTNGYTF.

V gene TRBV18 combines with J gene TRBJ2-5; TRBD2 aligns across 11 bases. The CDR3 spans 17 residues. The trim removed 5 bases at V and 0 bases at J, leaving 8 bases unmatched. Per the germline V gene, CDR1 is KGHSH and CDR2 is LQKENI. CDR3 nucleotide sequence: TGTGCCAGCTCATTCGGGACTAGCGGAGTGTACCAAGAGACCCAGTACTTC. Encoded protein: CASSFGTSGVYQETQYF.

This chain links TRBV7-9 with TRBJ2-7; D might be TRBD1 (5 bases). Germline V gene sequence: CDR1 SEHNR, CDR2 FQNEAQ (reference sequence). Trimming took 4 bases from V and 1 from J, leaving 14 bases between them. The CDR3 runs 15 residues. As DNA, the CDR3 is TGTGCCAGCAGCTCAGGCAGGGCAGGTTCCTACGAGCAGTACTTC. Translating gives CASSSGRAGSYEQYF.

The rearrangement links TRBV29-1 to TRBJ1-2, with no clear D. The CDR3 loop spans 11 amino acids. Germline-derived CDR1 and CDR2 are SQVTM and ANQGSEA. CDR3 residues: CSVSWTYGYTF. The CDR3 nucleotides are TGCAGTGTCAGTTGGACTTATGGCTACACCTTC.

This chain uses TRBV28 with TRBJ2-3; a weak D match, TRBD1 (5 bases). The V gene's germline CDR1 is MDHEN and CDR2 SYDVKM. The V gene lost 6 bases and the J gene lost 4 bases, with 20 bases spanning the gap. The CDR3 extends over 16 amino acids. As DNA, the CDR3 is TGTGCCAGCAGCCCTCAGGGCAGGGCGAACCCAGATACGCAGTATTTT. Amino acid sequence: CASSPQGRANPDTQYF.

This clone was seen more than once but under ten times. The rearrangement uses TRBV5-1 and TRBJ1-1; TRBD1 matches at 10 bases. Trimming took 3 bases from V and 5 from J; bases not matched to a gene: 7. Per germline, CDR1 SGHRS and CDR2 YFSETQ. This CDR3 is built from 15 residues. The CDR3 here is CASSSRTGGLTEAFF. The CDR3 nucleotides read TGCGCCAGCAGCTCTCGGACAGGGGGGTTGACTGAAGCTTTCTTT.

By frequency in the sample, this clone is medium-sized. The chain is built from TRBV28 and TRBJ1-6, with no clear D. Trimming took off 5 bases at V and 3 bases at J, with 8 bases between the two ends. The CDR3 is 14 residues long. Looked up from germline, CDR1 is MDHEN and CDR2 is SYDVKM. The CDR3, as DNA: TGTGCCAGCAGTAGAGTCGACTATAATTCACCCCTCCACTTT. As protein: CASSRVDYNSPLHF.

This chain joins TRBV28 and TRBJ1-6; D possibly corresponds to TRBD1 (6 bases). Trimming removed 6 bases at V and 6 bases at J, with 12 bases between. Germline V lookup: CDR1 MDHEN, CDR2 SYDVKM. CDR3 size: 14 residues. CDR3 in DNA: TGTGCCAGCAGGACCGGGACACCTAATTCACCCCTCCACTTT. It translates to CASRTGTPNSPLHF.

V and J are TRBV5-4 and TRBJ2-1; 7 positions match TRBD2. The CDR3 is 15 residues long. The ends lost 4 bases at V and 7 bases at J; junction bases unmatched: 11. Germline loops: CDR1 SGHNT, CDR2 YYREEE (reference sequence). For the CDR3, the DNA is TGTGCCAGCAGCCATAAACAAAGGGAGGGGAATGAGCAGTTCTTC. It specifies CASSHKQREGNEQFF.

The chain combines TRBV9 with TRBJ1-2; 8 bases match TRBD1. CDR1 and CDR2 from the germline V gene are SGDLS and YYNGEE. The V gene end was trimmed by 0 bases and the J gene end by 6 bases; junction bases not matched to a gene: 10. This CDR3 has 16 residues. The CDR3 DNA sequence: TGTGCCAGCAGCGTAGGACCGGGACAGGAATCGGATGGCTACACCTTC. It encodes CASSVGPGQESDGYTF. The full variable domain, its missing parts supplied by reference TRBV9 and TRBJ1-2, is DSGVTQTPKHLITATGQRVTLRCSPRSGDLSVYWYQQSLDQGLQFLIQYYNGEERAKGNILERFSAQQFPDLHSELNLSSLELGDSALYFCASSVGPGQESDGYTFGSGTRLTVV.

V gene TRBV18 combines with J gene TRBJ1-3; 7 nucleotides align to TRBD1. Germline V CDR1 and CDR2: KGHSH, LQKENI. The CDR3 runs 14 residues. Losses at the gene ends were 6 bases for V and 0 bases for J; bases not matched to a gene: 2. The CDR3 DNA reads as TGTGCCAGCTCGCGGGACAGCTCTGGAAACACCATATATTTT. The encoded protein is CASSRDSSGNTIYF.

The rearrangement links TRBV10-2 to TRBJ1-5, with 9 bases lining up with TRBD1. Germline lookup yields CDR1 WSHSY and CDR2 SAAADI. Germline trimming cut 0 bases from V and 5 bases from J; bases unmatched to any gene: 2. The CDR3 has 15 amino acids. CDR3 nucleotide sequence: TGCGCCAGCAGTGAGTCGGGACAGGGCTATCAGCCCCAGCATTTT. Translation: CASSESGQGYQPQHF.

V gene TRBV5-1 combines with J gene TRBJ1-1, with 10 bases matching TRBD1. The CDR3 runs to 13 residues. Germline-derived CDR1 and CDR2 are SGHRS and YFSETQ. The trim removed 3 bases at V and 7 bases at J, leaving 3 bases unmatched. CDR3 DNA: TGCGCCAGCAGCTCCGGACAGGGGGGTGAAGCTTTCTTT. This encodes CASSSGQGGEAFF.